This T cell receptor beta chain comes out of a study of T cells in narcolepsy. Produced via immunoSEQ multiplex PCR; TCRdb's table is partial and in-frame only. The data contain approximately 25,000 clones, about 80% of them seen just once; the ten biggest clones take up approximately 0.69%. Deletions cut 6 bases from V and 0 bases from J, with 16 bases between. The CDR3 is made up of 16 amino acids. Germline V CDR1 and CDR2: SGDLS, YYNGEE. Sequencing was carried out using CD45RA- memory CD4+ T cells from PBMCs. This sequence joins TRBV9 and TRBJ1-3; D remains unclear. This sequence originates from a human donor with narcolepsy. The CDR3 reads CASTPSPDSSGNTIYF. DNA for the CDR3: TGTGCCAGCACCCCCTCCCCAGATTCCTCTGGAAACACCATATATTTT.